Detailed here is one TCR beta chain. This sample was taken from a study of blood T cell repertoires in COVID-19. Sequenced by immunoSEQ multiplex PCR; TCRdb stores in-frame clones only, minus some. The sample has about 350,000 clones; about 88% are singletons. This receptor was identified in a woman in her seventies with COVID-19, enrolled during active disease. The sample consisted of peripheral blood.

As DNA, the CDR3 is TGTGCCACCAGCAGAGAGGGGAGCGATTCACCCCTCCACTTT. Translating it yields CATSREGSDSPLHF. The rearrangement uses TRBV15 and TRBJ1-6; D is unresolved. The germline gives CDR1 LNHNV, CDR2 YYDKDF (reference sequence). Trimming stripped 0 bases from V and 8 bases from J, with 8 bases between. CDR3 length: 14 amino acids.